This T cell receptor beta chain came from a study of T-cell memory formation after mild COVID-19. The germline gives CDR1 SEHNR, CDR2 FQNEAQ (reference sequence). The CDR3 length is 12 residues. Trimming stripped 5 bases from V and 4 bases from J, with 8 bases between. TCRdb independently ran MiXCR on the 5' RACE reads; one entry per CDR3 protein. In the table there are 350,000 to 450,000 distinct CDR3 sequences, approximately 24% of which are singletons. Input material: PBMCs or a T cell subset sorted from them (not recorded which). This chain links TRBV7-9 with TRBJ1-1; the D is unclear. The source is an adult woman who had mild COVID-19 (a few samples of this study predate the infection). Cell type and time point are not known. CDR3 loop: CASSMGTTEAFF. CDR3 in DNA: TGTGCCAGCAGCATGGGCACCACTGAAGCTTTCTTT.